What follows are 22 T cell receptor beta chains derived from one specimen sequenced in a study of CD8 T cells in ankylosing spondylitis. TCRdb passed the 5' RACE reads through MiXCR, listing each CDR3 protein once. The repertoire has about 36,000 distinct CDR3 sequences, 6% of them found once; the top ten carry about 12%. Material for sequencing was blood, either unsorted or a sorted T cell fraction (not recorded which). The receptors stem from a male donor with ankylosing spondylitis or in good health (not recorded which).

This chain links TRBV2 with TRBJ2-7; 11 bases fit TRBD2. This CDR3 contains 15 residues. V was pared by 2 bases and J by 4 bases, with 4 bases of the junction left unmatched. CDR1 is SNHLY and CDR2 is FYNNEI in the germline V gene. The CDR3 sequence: CASSETSGGVYEQYF. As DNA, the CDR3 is TGTGCCAGCAGTGAAACTAGCGGGGGCGTGTACGAGCAGTACTTC.

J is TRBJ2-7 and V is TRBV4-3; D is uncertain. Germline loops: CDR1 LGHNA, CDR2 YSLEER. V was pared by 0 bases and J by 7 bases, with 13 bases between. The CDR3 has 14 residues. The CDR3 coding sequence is TGCGCCAGCAGCCAAGATCTCATCTGGGCGGAGCAGTACTTC. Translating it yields CASSQDLIWAEQYF.

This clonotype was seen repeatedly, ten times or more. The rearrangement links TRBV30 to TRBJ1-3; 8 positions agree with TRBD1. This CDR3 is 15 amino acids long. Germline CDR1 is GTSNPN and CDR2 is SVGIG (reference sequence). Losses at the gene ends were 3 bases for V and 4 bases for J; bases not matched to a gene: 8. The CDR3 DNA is TGTGCCTGGAGCTGGACAGGGACAGCAGGAAACACCATATATTTT. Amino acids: CAWSWTGTAGNTIYF.

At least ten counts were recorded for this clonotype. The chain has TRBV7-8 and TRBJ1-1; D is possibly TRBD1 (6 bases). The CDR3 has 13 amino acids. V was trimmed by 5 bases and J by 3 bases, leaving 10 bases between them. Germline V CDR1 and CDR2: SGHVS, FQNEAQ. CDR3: CASSGRGDTEAFF. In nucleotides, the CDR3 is TGTGCCAGCAGCGGGAGGGGGGACACTGAAGCTTTCTTT.

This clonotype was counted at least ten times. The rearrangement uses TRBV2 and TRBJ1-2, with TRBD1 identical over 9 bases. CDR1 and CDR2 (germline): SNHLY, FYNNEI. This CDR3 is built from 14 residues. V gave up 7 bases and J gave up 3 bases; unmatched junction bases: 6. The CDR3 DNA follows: TGTGCCAGCATCCACAGGGACAGGGACTATGGCTACACCTTC. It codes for CASIHRDRDYGYTF. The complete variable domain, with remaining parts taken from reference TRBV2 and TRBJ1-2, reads EPEVTQTPSHQVTQMGQEVILRCVPISNHLYFYWYRQILGQKVEFLVSFYNNEISEKSEIFDDQFSVERPDGSNFTLKIRSTKLEDSAMYFCASIHRDRDYGYTFGSGTRLTVV.

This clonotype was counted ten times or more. The CDR3 DNA follows: TGCGCCAGCAGCTTGAACGGGGGCGCGGGCACTGAAGCTTTCTTT. Encoded protein: CASSLNGGAGTEAFF. V usage is TRBV5-1 and J usage is TRBJ1-1; D perhaps matches TRBD1 (6 bases). The germline CDR1 and CDR2 sequences are SGHRS and YFSETQ. This CDR3 region has 15 residues. Trimming removed 1 base from V and 4 bases from J, with 14 bases in between.

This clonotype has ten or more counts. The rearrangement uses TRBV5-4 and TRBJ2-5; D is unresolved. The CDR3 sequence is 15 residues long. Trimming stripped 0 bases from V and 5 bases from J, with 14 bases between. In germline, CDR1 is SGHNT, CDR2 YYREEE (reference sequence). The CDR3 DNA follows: TGTGCCAGCAGCTTGGGCGGCTCAGCTGCCGAGACCCAGTACTTC. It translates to CASSLGGSAAETQYF.

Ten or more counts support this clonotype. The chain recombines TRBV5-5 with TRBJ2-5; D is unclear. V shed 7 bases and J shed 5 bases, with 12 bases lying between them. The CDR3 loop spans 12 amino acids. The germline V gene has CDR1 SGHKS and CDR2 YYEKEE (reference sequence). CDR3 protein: CASAIGRETQYF. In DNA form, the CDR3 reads TGTGCCAGCGCTATAGGTCGGGAGACCCAGTACTTC.

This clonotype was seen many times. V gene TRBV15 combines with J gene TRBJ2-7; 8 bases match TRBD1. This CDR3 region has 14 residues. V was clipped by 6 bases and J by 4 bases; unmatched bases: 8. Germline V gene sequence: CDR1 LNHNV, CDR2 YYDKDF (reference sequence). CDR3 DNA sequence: TGTGCCACCAGTTACAGGACAGGGATGTACGAGCAGTACTTC. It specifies CATSYRTGMYEQYF.

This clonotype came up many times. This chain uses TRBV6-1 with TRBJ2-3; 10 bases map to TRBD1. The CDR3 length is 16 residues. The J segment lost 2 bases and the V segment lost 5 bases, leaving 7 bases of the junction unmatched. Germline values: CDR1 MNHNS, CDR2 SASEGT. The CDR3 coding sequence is TGTGCCAGCAGTCCTAGGACAGGGGGAGTCACAGATACGCAGTATTTT. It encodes CASSPRTGGVTDTQYF.

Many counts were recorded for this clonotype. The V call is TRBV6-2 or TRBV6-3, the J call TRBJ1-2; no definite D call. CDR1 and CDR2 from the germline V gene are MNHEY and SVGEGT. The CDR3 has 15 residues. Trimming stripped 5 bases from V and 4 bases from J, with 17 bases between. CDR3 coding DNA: TGTGCCAGCAGTACACCATCCGGGTTCAGCTATGGCTACACCTTC. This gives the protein CASSTPSGFSYGYTF.

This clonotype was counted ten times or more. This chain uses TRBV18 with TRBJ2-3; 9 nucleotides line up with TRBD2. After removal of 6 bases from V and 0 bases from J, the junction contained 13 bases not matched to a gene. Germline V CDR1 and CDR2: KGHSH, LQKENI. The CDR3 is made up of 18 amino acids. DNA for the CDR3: TGTGCCAGCTCGTATACTAGCGGGCGGCCAACTAGCACAGATACGCAGTATTTT. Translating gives CASSYTSGRPTSTDTQYF.

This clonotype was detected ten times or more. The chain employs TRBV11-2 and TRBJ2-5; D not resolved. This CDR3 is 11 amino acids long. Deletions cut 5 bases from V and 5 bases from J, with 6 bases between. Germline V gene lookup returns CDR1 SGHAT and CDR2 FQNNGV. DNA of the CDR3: TGTGCCAGCAGCCCCTCGGAGACCCAGTACTTC. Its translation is CASSPSETQYF. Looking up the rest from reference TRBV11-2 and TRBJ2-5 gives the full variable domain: EAGVAQSPRYKIIEKRQSVAFWCNPISGHATLYWYQQILGQGPKLLIQFQNNGVVDDSQLPKDRFSAERLKGVDSTLKIQPAKLEDSAVYLCASSPSETQYFGPGTRLLVL.

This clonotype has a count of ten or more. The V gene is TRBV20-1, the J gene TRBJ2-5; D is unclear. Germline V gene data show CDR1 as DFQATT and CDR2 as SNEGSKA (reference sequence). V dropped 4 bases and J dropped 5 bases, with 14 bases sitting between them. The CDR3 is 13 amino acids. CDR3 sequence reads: CSAIPTPAETQYF. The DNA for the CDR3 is TGCAGTGCTATACCGACCCCGGCGGAGACCCAGTACTTC.

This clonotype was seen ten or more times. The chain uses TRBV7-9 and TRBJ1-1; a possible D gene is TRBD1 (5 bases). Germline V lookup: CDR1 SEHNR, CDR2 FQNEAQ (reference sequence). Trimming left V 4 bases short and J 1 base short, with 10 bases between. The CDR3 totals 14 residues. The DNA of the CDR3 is TGTGCCAGCAGCTCGGGGGACGGGAACACTGAAGCTTTCTTT. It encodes CASSSGDGNTEAFF. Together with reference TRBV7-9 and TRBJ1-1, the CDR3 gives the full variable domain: DTGVSQNPRHKITKRGQNVTFRCDPISEHNRLYWYRQTLGQGPEFLTYFQNEAQLEKSRLLSDRFSAERPKGSFSTLEIQRTEQGDSAMYLCASSSGDGNTEAFFGQGTRLTVV.

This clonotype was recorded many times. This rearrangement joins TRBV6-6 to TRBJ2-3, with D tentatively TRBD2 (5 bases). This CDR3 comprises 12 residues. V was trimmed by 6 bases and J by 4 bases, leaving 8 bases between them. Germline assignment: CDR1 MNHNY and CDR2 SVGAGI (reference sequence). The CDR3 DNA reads TGTGCCAGCAGCTTTAGCGCAGATACGCAGTATTTT. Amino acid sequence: CASSFSADTQYF.

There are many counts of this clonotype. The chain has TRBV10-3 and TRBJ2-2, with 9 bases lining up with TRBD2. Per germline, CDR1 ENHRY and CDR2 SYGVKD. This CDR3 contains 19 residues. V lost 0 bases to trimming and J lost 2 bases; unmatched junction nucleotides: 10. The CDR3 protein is CAISESWLAGQLNTGELFF. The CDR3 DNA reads TGTGCCATCAGTGAGTCGTGGCTAGCGGGGCAACTCAACACCGGGGAGCTGTTTTTT.

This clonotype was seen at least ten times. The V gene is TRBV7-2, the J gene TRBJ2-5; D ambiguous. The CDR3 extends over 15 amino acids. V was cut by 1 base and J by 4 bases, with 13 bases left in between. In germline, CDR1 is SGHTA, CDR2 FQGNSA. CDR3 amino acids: CASSLGSRIAETQYF. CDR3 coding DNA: TGTGCCAGCAGCTTAGGAAGCAGGATTGCAGAGACCCAGTACTTC.

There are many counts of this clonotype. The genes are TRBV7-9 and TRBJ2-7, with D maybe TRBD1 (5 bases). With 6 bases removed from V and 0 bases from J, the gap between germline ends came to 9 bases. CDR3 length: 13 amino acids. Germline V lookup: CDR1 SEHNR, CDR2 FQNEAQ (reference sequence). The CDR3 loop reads CASSSDSSYEQYF. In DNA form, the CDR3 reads TGTGCCAGCAGTTCAGACAGCTCCTACGAGCAGTACTTC.

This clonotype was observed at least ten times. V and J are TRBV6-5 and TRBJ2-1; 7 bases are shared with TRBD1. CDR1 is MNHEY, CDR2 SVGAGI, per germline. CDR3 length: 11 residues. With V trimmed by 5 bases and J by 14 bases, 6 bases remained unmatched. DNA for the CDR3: TGTGCCAGCAGTCGACAGGGCGTAAAGTTCTTC. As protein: CASSRQGVKFF.

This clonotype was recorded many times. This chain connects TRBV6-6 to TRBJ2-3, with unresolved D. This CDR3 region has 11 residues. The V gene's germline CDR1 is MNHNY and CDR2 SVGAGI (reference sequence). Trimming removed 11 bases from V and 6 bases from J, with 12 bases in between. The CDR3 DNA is TGTGCCGCTTCCGCCCGGGATACGCAGTATTTT. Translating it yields CAASARDTQYF.

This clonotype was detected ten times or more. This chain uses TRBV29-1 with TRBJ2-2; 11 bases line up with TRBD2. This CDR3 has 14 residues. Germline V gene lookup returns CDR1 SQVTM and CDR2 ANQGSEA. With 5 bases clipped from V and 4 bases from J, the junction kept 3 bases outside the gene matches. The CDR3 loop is CSVRLAGSTGELFF. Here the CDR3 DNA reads TGCAGCGTTCGACTAGCGGGAAGCACCGGGGAGCTGTTTTTT.